Presented here are 27 T cell receptor beta chains from one specimen sequenced in a study of T cells in Graves' hyperthyroidism and ophthalmopathy. RNA transcripts served as the template for amplifying TCR beta CDR3 regions. HTBI primers were used for first-round RT-PCR of the TCR CDR3. TCRdb redid the calling of the multiplex PCR reads with MiXCR, one entry per CDR3 protein. The table lists a few hundred thousand distinct CDR3 sequences, 14% of them singletons. The sample was blood. These receptors all come from a woman aged 25 to 45 with Graves' ophthalmopathy.

The sample holds many counts of this clonotype. V and J are TRBV20-1 and TRBJ2-5, with TRBD1 identical over 9 bases. Germline CDR1 is DFQATT and CDR2 is SNEGSKA (reference sequence). The V segment lost 6 bases and the J segment 2 bases; nucleotides outside the gene matches: 4. CDR3 length: 13 residues. The CDR3 spells CSAGQGDQETQYF. CDR3 bases: TGCAGTGCGGGACAGGGCGATCAAGAGACCCAGTACTTC.

This clonotype appeared many times. This chain joins TRBV7-9 and TRBJ2-1, with 10 positions matching TRBD1. V gave up 8 bases and J gave up 2 bases; unmatched junction bases: 12. The length of the CDR3 is 17 residues. Germline values: CDR1 SEHNR, CDR2 FQNEAQ (reference sequence). This CDR3 reads CASPQTGTGETYNEQFF. The CDR3, as DNA: TGTGCCAGCCCTCAAACCGGGACAGGGGAGACCTACAATGAGCAGTTCTTC. Full variable domain (missing parts from reference TRBV7-9 and TRBJ2-1): DTGVSQNPRHKITKRGQNVTFRCDPISEHNRLYWYRQTLGQGPEFLTYFQNEAQLEKSRLLSDRFSAERPKGSFSTLEIQRTEQGDSAMYLCASPQTGTGETYNEQFFGPGTRLTVL.

The chain combines TRBV4-1 with TRBJ2-7; D is undetermined. V was pared by 2 bases and J by 0 bases, with 14 bases between. There are 16 residues in the CDR3. Germline values: CDR1 MGHRA, CDR2 YSYEKL. CDR3 bases: TGCGCCAGCAGCCAATTCGTAAGTCTCGCCTCCTACGAGCAGTACTTC. Amino acids: CASSQFVSLASYEQYF.

The sample holds a few counts of this clonotype. The genes are TRBV7-8 and TRBJ1-5; no definite D call. This CDR3 contains 16 residues. Between the trimmed V and J ends, which lost 5 bases and 2 bases, there was a span of 16 bases. The germline CDR1 and CDR2 sequences are SGHVS and FQNEAQ. The CDR3 bases are TGTGCCAGCAGCCCCGATAATCGGGCTCGCAATCAGCCCCAGCATTTT. This codes for CASSPDNRARNQPQHF.

This clonotype was seen ten or more times. The V call is TRBV28, the J call TRBJ1-1; 7 bases are shared with TRBD1. Germline V gene lookup returns CDR1 MDHEN and CDR2 SYDVKM. V lost 2 bases, J lost 3 bases, and 3 bases stayed unmatched. The CDR3 length is 14 residues. The DNA for the CDR3 is TGTGCCAGCAGTTTAGAGGGACAGTACACTGAAGCTTTCTTT. Translation: CASSLEGQYTEAFF.

This clonotype is deemed medium-sized. This chain joins TRBV3-1 and TRBJ2-7, with a possible D match to TRBD1 (6 bases). The CDR3 runs to 14 residues. V shed 5 bases and J shed 1 base, with 12 bases lying between them. Germline V gene lookup returns CDR1 LGHDT and CDR2 YNNKEL (reference sequence). Written as DNA, the CDR3 is TGTGCCAGCAGCTTGACAGGAGATTCCTACGAGCAGTACTTC. Translated: CASSLTGDSYEQYF.

At least ten counts were recorded for this clonotype. This chain joins TRBV27 and TRBJ2-1; 9 bases are shared with TRBD2. The CDR3 sequence is 15 residues long. Looked up from germline, CDR1 is MNHEY and CDR2 is SMNVEV (reference sequence). The V and J ends lost 5 bases and 3 bases, in that order; junction bases with no gene match: 5. The DNA for the CDR3 is TGTGCCAGCAGTCGTCGCGGGGGGGACTACAATGAGCAGTTCTTC. It translates to CASSRRGGDYNEQFF.

This clonotype was observed a handful of times. The CDR3 protein is CSARPTGKGQPQHF. The CDR3 DNA reads as TGCAGTGCTAGGCCGACAGGGAAAGGTCAGCCCCAGCATTTT. V is TRBV20-1 and J is TRBJ1-5; 7 positions match TRBD1. Unmatched junction bases numbered 8, after V lost 3 bases and J lost 6 bases. Germline lookup yields CDR1 DFQATT and CDR2 SNEGSKA (reference sequence). This CDR3 has 14 amino acids.

On this clonotype: A much larger clone lies a single base off, so this may be a read error. V gene TRBV28 combines with J gene TRBJ2-1; 11 bases are shared with TRBD2. V shed 6 bases, J shed 7 bases, and the junction held 2 bases outside the gene matches. Germline V lookup: CDR1 MDHEN, CDR2 SYDVKM. There are 13 residues in the CDR3. The CDR3 DNA reads as TGTGCCAGCAGGGGGACTAGCGGAAATGAGCAGTTCTTC. Protein product: CASRGTSGNEQFF.

This clonotype appeared a few times. The junction differs from germline at one of its ends, possibly a read error. This CDR3 reads CSVEGGNTEAFF. As DNA, the CDR3 is TGCAGCGTCGAAGGGGGGAACACTGAAGCTTTCTTT. The rearrangement links TRBV29-1 to TRBJ1-1; perhaps TRBD1 as D (6 bases). Germline CDR1 and CDR2: SQVTM and ANQGSEA. The CDR3 sequence is 12 residues long.

The chain couples TRBV12-3 or TRBV12-4 to TRBJ2-7, with D possibly being TRBD1 (5 bases). This CDR3 contains 14 residues. Trimming left V 2 bases short and J 5 bases short, with 13 bases between. In DNA, the CDR3 is TGTGCCAGCAGTTTACGGCAGGGAACGGACGAGCAGTACTTC. Amino acids: CASSLRQGTDEQYF.

This clonotype was observed at least ten times. The chain links TRBV12-3 or TRBV12-4 to TRBJ1-2; tentative D call: TRBD1 (6 bases). Trimming stripped 3 bases from V and 4 bases from J, with 12 bases between. CDR3 length: 14 residues. The CDR3 nucleotides are TGTGCCAGCAGTTTGGGGACACCCATCTATGGCTACACCTTC. This translates into CASSLGTPIYGYTF.

Details on this clonotype: A much larger clone differs from this one at a single base, so this may be a read error. CDR3 nucleotides: TGTGCCAGCAACGAAAGGGAGACAGATACGCAGTATTTT. It encodes CASNERETDTQYF. V usage is TRBV2 and J usage is TRBJ2-3; a weak D match, TRBD2 (5 bases). V lost 7 bases, J lost 3 bases, and 11 bases lay in between. This CDR3 is 13 amino acids long. Germline CDR1 reads SNHLY; CDR2 reads FYNNEI.

The table lists this clonotype with a count of one. This chain connects TRBV7-2 to TRBJ2-3; D not certain. The germline V gene has CDR1 SGHTA and CDR2 FQGNSA. Trimming removed 5 bases at V and 5 bases at J, with 8 bases between. The CDR3 runs to 12 residues. The CDR3 sequence: CASSAQLDTQYF. The CDR3 DNA follows: TGTGCCAGCAGCGCGCAGTTAGATACGCAGTATTTT.

This clonotype was seen at least ten times. The chain uses TRBV6-5 and TRBJ2-5; no clear D. V lost 2 bases and J 5 bases, leaving 9 bases between the germline ends. CDR3 length equals 13 residues. In germline, CDR1 is MNHEY, CDR2 SVGAGI. The CDR3: CASSYRPGETQYF. CDR3 DNA: TGTGCCAGCAGTTACCGCCCCGGGGAGACCCAGTACTTC.

This clonotype was seen more than once but under ten times. The chain recombines TRBV24-1 with TRBJ2-3; unclear D gene. Deletions cut 5 bases from V and 4 bases from J, with 12 bases between. This CDR3 is built from 14 residues. Germline CDR1 is KGHDR and CDR2 is SFDVKD. DNA for the CDR3: TGTGCCACCAGTGGCCCGGACGGCGCAGATACGCAGTATTTT. As protein: CATSGPDGADTQYF.

This clonotype was seen a handful of times. V usage is TRBV6-1 and J usage is TRBJ2-1; 8 bases match TRBD2. CDR3 length equals 14 residues. CDR1 and CDR2 from the germline V gene are MNHNS and SASEGT. Germline trimming cut 8 bases from V and 8 bases from J; bases unmatched to any gene: 11. The CDR3 sequence is CASRVAGGMDEQFF. In DNA, the CDR3 is TGTGCCAGCCGTGTGGCGGGGGGCATGGATGAGCAGTTCTTC.

The gene calls are TRBV6-1 and TRBJ2-1; D is perhaps TRBD1 or TRBD2 (6 bases each). This CDR3 contains 16 residues. The V end lost 5 bases, the J end lost 6 bases, and 20 bases lay between the germline ends. Germline-derived CDR1 and CDR2 are MNHNS and SASEGT. The CDR3 is CASSPQGRVGGNEQFF. The CDR3 bases are TGTGCCAGCAGTCCTCAGGGGCGCGTGGGGGGCAATGAGCAGTTCTTC.

At least ten counts were recorded for this clonotype. The chain joins TRBV5-1 to TRBJ1-6, with D unclear. CDR1 and CDR2 (germline): SGHRS, YFSETQ. V gave up 0 bases and J gave up 8 bases, with 9 bases separating them. This CDR3 is built from 14 residues. CDR3 nucleotides: TGCGCCAGCAGCTTGGCCGGGAAGGATTCACCCCTCCACTTT. It yields the protein CASSLAGKDSPLHF. Filled out from reference TRBV5-1 and TRBJ1-6, the complete variable domain reads KAGVTQTPRYLIKTRGQQVTLSCSPISGHRSVSWYQQTPGQGLQFLFEYFSETQRNKGNFPGRFSGRQFSNSRSEMNVSTLELGDSALYLCASSLAGKDSPLHFGNGTRLTVT.

The CDR3 DNA follows: TGTGCCAGCAGCTTAGGACAGGGAGGGGATGAAAAACTGTTTTTT. Protein sequence: CASSLGQGGDEKLFF. The rearrangement uses TRBV7-8 and TRBJ1-4, with 7 bases matching TRBD1. The CDR3 contains 15 residues. V was pared by 1 base and J by 6 bases, with 5 bases of the junction left unmatched. The germline V gene has CDR1 SGHVS and CDR2 FQNEAQ.

The chain recombines TRBV2 with TRBJ2-3, with 7 bases identical to TRBD1. The CDR3 sequence is 14 residues long. Per the germline V gene, CDR1 is SNHLY and CDR2 is FYNNEI. Trimming took 6 bases from V and 4 from J; bases not matched to a gene: 7. The CDR3 DNA follows: TGTGCCAGCAGACGACAGGGTCCCGCAGATACGCAGTATTTT. It translates to CASRRQGPADTQYF. Supplemented by reference TRBV2 and TRBJ2-3, the full variable domain reads EPEVTQTPSHQVTQMGQEVILRCVPISNHLYFYWYRQILGQKVEFLVSFYNNEISEKSEIFDDQFSVERPDGSNFTLKIRSTKLEDSAMYFCASRRQGPADTQYFGPGTRLTVL.

This clonotype was observed many times. This rearrangement joins TRBV6-5 to TRBJ2-7; possibly TRBD1 for D (5 bases). Germline loops: CDR1 MNHEY, CDR2 SVGAGI. Trimming pared 4 bases from V and 5 bases from J, leaving 15 bases between. CDR3 length: 14 residues. CDR3 bases: TGTGCCAGCAGTTTAGGTGCAGGGTCCCACGAGCAGTACTTC. This gives the protein CASSLGAGSHEQYF.

This clonotype was counted ten times or more. The chain recombines TRBV28 with TRBJ1-6, with 7 bases identical to TRBD1. CDR1 is MDHEN, CDR2 SYDVKM, per germline. After removal of 2 bases from V and 6 bases from J, the junction contained 7 bases not matched to a gene. This CDR3 is 16 amino acids long. The CDR3 sequence: CASSLTGQITNSPLHF. In DNA, the CDR3 is TGTGCCAGCAGTTTAACGGGACAGATTACTAATTCACCCCTCCACTTT.

The V and J genes are TRBV7-2 and TRBJ2-5, with TRBD2 as a possible D gene (5 bases). This CDR3 is 15 amino acids long. With 1 base removed from V and 4 bases from J, the gap between germline ends came to 13 bases. Germline-derived CDR1 and CDR2 are SGHTA and FQGNSA. DNA of the CDR3: TGTGCCAGCAGCTTAGGTCCCAGCCGGGGAGAGACCCAGTACTTC. Protein: CASSLGPSRGETQYF.

This chain connects TRBV19 to TRBJ1-5, with 8 bases matching TRBD1. Per the germline V gene, CDR1 is LNHDA and CDR2 is SQIVND (reference sequence). The CDR3 has 14 amino acids. Trimming took 8 bases from V and 8 from J; bases not matched to a gene: 11. Written as DNA, the CDR3 is TGTGCCAGTGGGGCTGGACAGGGTCCTAAGCCCCAGCATTTT. It encodes CASGAGQGPKPQHF.

This clonotype was observed at least ten times. The genes are TRBV28 and TRBJ2-2, with D hard to call. Germline-derived CDR1 and CDR2 are MDHEN and SYDVKM. The CDR3 has 15 residues. Trimming stripped 6 bases from V and 7 bases from J, with 18 bases between. The CDR3 DNA follows: TGTGCCAGCAGCGATAAAGGCCCGACCGACGGGGAGCTGTTTTTT. It specifies CASSDKGPTDGELFF.

This clonotype occurred many times. The J gene is TRBJ2-3, the V gene TRBV18, with TRBD1 matching over 7 bases. The CDR3 covers 15 residues. Germline-derived CDR1 and CDR2 are KGHSH and LQKENI. V lost 3 bases to trimming and J lost 11 bases; unmatched junction nucleotides: 14. The CDR3 DNA is TGTGCCAGCTCACCTTTGGACAGGTCCGGCAACCTGCAGTATTTT. Protein product: CASSPLDRSGNLQYF.